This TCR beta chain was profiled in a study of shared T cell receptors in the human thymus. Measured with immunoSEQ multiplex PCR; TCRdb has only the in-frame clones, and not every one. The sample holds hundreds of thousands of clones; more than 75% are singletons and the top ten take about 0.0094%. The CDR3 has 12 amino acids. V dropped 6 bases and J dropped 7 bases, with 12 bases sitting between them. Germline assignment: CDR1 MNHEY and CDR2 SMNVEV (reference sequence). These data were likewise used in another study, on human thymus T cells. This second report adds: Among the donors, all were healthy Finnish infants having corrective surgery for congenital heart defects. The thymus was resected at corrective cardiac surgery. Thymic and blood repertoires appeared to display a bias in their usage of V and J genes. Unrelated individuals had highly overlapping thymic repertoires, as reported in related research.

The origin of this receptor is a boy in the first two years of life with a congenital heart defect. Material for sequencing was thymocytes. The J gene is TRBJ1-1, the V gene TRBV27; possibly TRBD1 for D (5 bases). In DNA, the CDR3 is TGTGCCAGCAGACCCCCCGGGGGTGAAGCTTTCTTT. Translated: CASRPPGGEAFF.